This T cell receptor (beta chain) was identified during a study of blood T cell repertoires in COVID-19. Background on the study: Donors in the United States, Italy and Spain gave samples during acute or convalescent COVID-19. PBMCs, B-cell-depleted T cells, or T cells were the source of the cDNA or gDNA that made up the material.

The repertoire was sequenced with immunoSEQ multiplex PCR; TCRdb's copy has only in-frame clones and lacks some. The data contain tens of thousands of clones, 70% to 90% of them singletons. Per the germline V gene, CDR1 is WSHSY and CDR2 is SAAADI. The V segment lost 0 bases and the J segment 9 bases; nucleotides outside the gene matches: 16. CDR3 length equals 18 residues. The rearrangement uses TRBV10-2 and TRBJ1-2; 10 bases align to TRBD1. Material for sequencing was peripheral blood. The TCR was taken from a woman aged 80 or over with active or convalescent COVID-19. The CDR3 sequence is CASSESPLRDRGRLRYTF. CDR3 nucleotides: TGCGCCAGCAGTGAGTCGCCCCTCCGAGACAGGGGGCGCTTACGCTACACCTTC.